This T cell receptor (beta chain) stems from a study of blood T cell repertoires in COVID-19. At the level of the study: The study drew acute and convalescent COVID-19 samples from the United States, Italy and Spain. PBMCs, B-cell-depleted T cells, or T cells were the source of the cDNA or gDNA that made up the material.

The V segment lost 5 bases and the J segment 6 bases; nucleotides outside the gene matches: 9. Germline V CDR1 and CDR2: SEHNR, FQNEAQ (reference sequence). CDR3 size: 15 residues. Original processing notes: Reference gene primer amplification in the assay estimated nucleated cell counts. Sequencing used immunoSEQ multiplex PCR; TCRdb keeps in-frame clones, though not all of them. Clonal size and the V and J genes are those of that table, whereas D and trimming came from the DNA. In the table there are more than 45,000 clones, 85% to 90% of which are singletons. This receptor was taken from a man in his 70s with acute or convalescent COVID-19. Input material: peripheral blood. This chain links TRBV7-9 with TRBJ2-5; 10 positions agree with TRBD1. The CDR3 loop reads CASSPRTGGQQTQYF. The CDR3 DNA sequence: TGTGCCAGCAGCCCACGGACAGGGGGGCAGCAGACCCAGTACTTC.